This passage covers 3 T cell receptor beta chains from one sample sequenced in a study of cytotoxic CD8 clonotypes in ibrutinib-treated CLL. The data were produced by immunoSEQ multiplex PCR, yet TCRdb's version contains in-frame clones alone and is incomplete. The table records about 130,000 clones, roughly three quarters of them present only once. This specimen consisted of PBMCs, obtained after 12 months of ibrutinib treatment. All receptors derive from a human donor with chronic lymphocytic leukemia.

The rearrangement links TRBV4-3 to TRBJ1-2, with D unresolved. The CDR3 sequence is 16 residues long. V gave up 0 bases and J gave up 2 bases, with 13 bases separating them. Germline V gene lookup returns CDR1 LGHNA and CDR2 YSLEER. CDR3 loop: CASSQDKGSKNYGYTF. As DNA, the CDR3 is TGCGCCAGCAGCCAAGATAAAGGCTCGAAAAACTATGGCTACACCTTC.

The V gene is TRBV6-5, the J gene TRBJ2-5, with 11 bases aligning to TRBD1. CDR3 length: 15 amino acids. Germline assignment: CDR1 MNHEY and CDR2 SVGAGI. The junction had 6 bases not matched to a gene; V was cut back by 6 bases and J by 3 bases. In DNA form, the CDR3 reads TGTGCCAGCAGCCTCCGGGACAGGGGGGAAGAGACCCAGTACTTC. It encodes CASSLRDRGEETQYF.

The chain couples TRBV6-4 to TRBJ1-1; the match to TRBD1 covers 10 bases. V shed 4 bases, J shed 3 bases, and the junction held 2 bases outside the gene matches. Looked up from germline, CDR1 is MRHNA and CDR2 is SNTAGT. The CDR3 is made up of 14 amino acids. The CDR3 region has the DNA TGTGCCAGCAGTGGGGACAGGGGTGACACTGAAGCTTTCTTT. This encodes CASSGDRGDTEAFF.